Listed below are T cell receptor beta chains from one sample, sequenced in a study of patients and donors after allogeneic stem cell transplantation. TCRdb re-derived calls from the RT-PCR reads in MiXCR, one entry per CDR3 protein. The sample consists of 98,000 or so distinct CDR3 sequences, 35% of them appearing once. The specimen sequenced was blood, either unsorted or a sorted T cell fraction (not recorded which). All receptors derive from a human donor who was either an allogeneic HSCT recipient or a stem cell or donor lymphocyte infusion donor (not recorded which). It is not recorded whose cells these are; they may come from a transplant donor. Both conserved end residues are part of each CDR3. Each record gives: clone size, J gene, V gene, CDR3 protein. Some rows have no size entry. The others give once, few or many, or a class for an expanded clone.

>once|TRBJ2-2|TRBV7-2
CASSSLDLRGGELFF
>.|TRBJ1-5|TRBV12-3/TRBV12-4
CASSFGQVGQPQHF
>few|TRBJ2-5|TRBV4-2
CASSQVTASDQETQYF
>few|TRBJ1-5|TRBV7-2
CASSETGWVQPQHF
>few|TRBJ2-1|TRBV4-2
CASSQPGLPRSYNEQFF
>.|TRBJ1-5|TRBV7-8
CASSLAYRGSNQPQHF
>.|TRBJ2-7|TRBV5-6
CASPGTSYHEQYF
>.|TRBJ2-1|TRBV29-1
CSVKQGAHYNEQFF
>.|TRBJ1-6|TRBV20-1
CSAKGPGAVSPLHF
>.|TRBJ1-1|TRBV3-1
CASSPQQGMKAFF
>few|TRBJ1-4|TRBV7-2
CASSLVGTPNEKLFF
>.|TRBJ2-7|TRBV10-3
CATGAGEQYF
>few|TRBJ2-1|TRBV6-5
CASSYLRLAGSKDEQFF
>few|TRBJ1-4|TRBV20-1
CSAQEMGEFNEKLFF
>few|TRBJ2-7|TRBV5-5
CASRHVVGTNSYEQYF
>few|TRBJ2-2|TRBV7-8
CASSLEFPNTGELFF
>many|TRBJ1-2|TRBV29-1
CSVDRRTQGVHGYTF
>.|TRBJ1-3|TRBV7-2
CASSLRETPGNTIYF
>.|TRBJ1-2|TRBV7-2
CASSLVRTGREGGYTF
>.|TRBJ1-5|TRBV5-6
CASSFRGQGIANQPQHF
>.|TRBJ2-5|TRBV2
CAAEDQETQYF
>few|TRBJ2-2|TRBV4-3
CASSPLAGGPSTGELFF
>few|TRBJ2-1|TRBV5-1
CASSPDRARKQFF
>few|TRBJ2-1|TRBV12-3/TRBV12-4
CASSLVVLAEWEQFF
>few|TRBJ1-2|TRBV4-3
CASSQDQGERGYTF
>.|TRBJ1-2|TRBV7-2
CASSYREGYTF
>.|TRBJ2-7|TRBV6-2/TRBV6-3
CASRPPPGLAGAEQYF
>.|TRBJ1-5|TRBV6-2/TRBV6-3
CASSSLPRDSFNQPQHF
>.|TRBJ2-5|TRBV5-1
CASSFRRGWETQYF
>.|TRBJ2-3|TRBV10-3
CAVTPGVPADTQYF
>.|TRBJ1-1|TRBV4-2
CASSQGLRDRDSEAFF
>once|TRBJ2-3|TRBV7-3
CASRPKLDKSGGDTQYF
>.|TRBJ2-6|TRBV5-6
CASSFPGQGRLSGANVLTF
>few|TRBJ2-7|TRBV10-3
CAISETGWVEQYF
>many|TRBJ1-2|TRBV5-1
CASRDSSNYGYTF
>once|TRBJ2-2|TRBV7-2
CASRRSTGTFGELFF
>.|TRBJ2-7|TRBV10-3
CAISESGTGSPYEQYF
>few|TRBJ1-1|TRBV28
CASSLEGPRTNTEAFF
>.|TRBJ2-4|TRBV21-1
CASSKGPSDLAKNIQYF
>.|TRBJ1-5|TRBV4-2
CASSHGTGEGGQPQHF